What follows are 26 T cell receptor beta chains derived from one specimen sequenced in a study of OX40 agonist ivuxolimab in advanced cancers. Using immunoSEQ multiplex PCR, the repertoire was profiled, and TCRdb retains in-frame clones only, with some absent. The sample has some 82,000 clones, more than 85% seen once. The sequences come from CD4+ or CD8+ T cells sorted from blood, collected in a trial of the OX40 agonist ivuxolimab. The receptors here all came from an adult with an advanced solid tumor such as melanoma, head and neck, liver or kidney cancer.

This chain links TRBV5-1 with TRBJ1-4; D gene unclear. There are 15 residues in the CDR3. V was clipped by 4 bases and J by 0 bases, with 10 bases between them. The germline CDR1 and CDR2 sequences are SGHRS and YFSETQ. The DNA of the CDR3 is TGCGCCAGCAGCAACGCGGGTGCAACTAATGAAAAACTGTTTTTT. Encoded protein: CASSNAGATNEKLFF.

The rearrangement uses TRBV5-1 and TRBJ2-2, with D unclear. Germline CDR1 SGHRS, CDR2 YFSETQ. The CDR3 sequence is 15 residues long. The germline V and J ends were trimmed by 2 bases and 5 bases, with 13 bases remaining between them. This CDR3 is CASSFSSFWTGELFF. CDR3 bases: TGCGCCAGCAGCTTTTCCTCTTTCTGGACCGGGGAGCTGTTTTTT.

This rearrangement joins TRBV6-1 to TRBJ1-5, with unresolved D. This CDR3 region has 17 residues. Germline CDR1 and CDR2: MNHNS and SASEGT. Trimming removed 0 bases at V and 0 bases at J, with 12 bases between. The CDR3 region has the DNA TGTGCCAGCAGTGAAGCCATCGCAGGCGTTAGCAATCAGCCCCAGCATTTT. This sequence encodes CASSEAIAGVSNQPQHF.

This sequence joins TRBV2 and TRBJ2-7; D gene ambiguous. The ends were cut back, 11 bases at V and 6 bases at J, with 17 bases in the middle. Germline assignment: CDR1 SNHLY and CDR2 FYNNEI. This CDR3 spans 12 amino acids. The CDR3 DNA follows: TGTGCCGGTAGACCGATGAAACTCGAGCAGTACTTC. It yields the protein CAGRPMKLEQYF.

The J gene is TRBJ1-5, the V gene TRBV7-2; 8 positions match TRBD1. The germline V gene encodes CDR1 SGHTA and CDR2 FQGNSA. The CDR3 extends over 16 amino acids. V lost 5 bases, J lost 2 bases, and 8 bases stayed unmatched. Written as DNA, the CDR3 is TGTGCCAGCAGCAGCCAGGGGGCGCGAGGCAATCAGCCCCAGCATTTT. Encoded protein: CASSSQGARGNQPQHF.

The chain couples TRBV7-8 to TRBJ1-2, with 8 bases that match TRBD1. V was clipped by 5 bases and J by 1 base; unmatched bases: 3. The V gene's germline CDR1 is SGHVS and CDR2 FQNEAQ. This CDR3 is 14 amino acids long. This chain's CDR3 is CASSPGQGNYGYTF. CDR3 coding DNA: TGTGCCAGCAGCCCCGGACAGGGTAACTATGGCTACACCTTC.

This clone was seen just once. This chain joins TRBV28 and TRBJ1-2; 8 bases fit TRBD1. CDR1 is MDHEN, CDR2 SYDVKM, per germline. With V trimmed by 7 bases and J by 4 bases, 5 bases remained unmatched. CDR3 size: 13 residues. The CDR3 DNA follows: TGTGCCAGCAAGGCAGGGGGCATCTATGGCTACACCTTC. This gives the protein CASKAGGIYGYTF.

The V call is TRBV27, the J call TRBJ1-1; no reliable D call. With 0 bases removed from V and 4 bases from J, the gap between germline ends came to 15 bases. Germline loops: CDR1 MNHEY, CDR2 SMNVEV (reference sequence). CDR3 length: 16 residues. The CDR3, as DNA: TGTGCCAGCAGTTTATCGATGGGGATTGGGTTCACTGAAGCTTTCTTT. It is translated as CASSLSMGIGFTEAFF.

The V gene is TRBV19, the J gene TRBJ1-5; 11 bases map to TRBD1. Germline V gene lookup returns CDR1 LNHDA and CDR2 SQIVND (reference sequence). The V gene end was trimmed by 6 bases and the J gene end by 6 bases; junction bases not matched to a gene: 7. The CDR3 runs 15 residues. CDR3 protein: CASSLDRGHGQPQHF. In DNA form, the CDR3 reads TGTGCCAGTAGCCTGGACAGGGGGCATGGTCAGCCCCAGCATTTT.

The rearrangement links TRBV7-2 to TRBJ2-1; unclear D gene. The ends were cut back, 1 base at V and 10 bases at J, with 20 bases in the middle. This CDR3 contains 16 residues. Per germline, CDR1 SGHTA and CDR2 FQGNSA. The CDR3 region is CASSLDYYGGSTEQFF. The DNA for the CDR3 is TGTGCCAGCAGCTTAGACTATTATGGCGGATCTACCGAGCAGTTCTTC.

V is TRBV2 and J is TRBJ1-1, with a weak D call TRBD1 (6 bases). From germline, CDR1 is SNHLY and CDR2 FYNNEI. CDR3 length: 17 amino acids. Between the trimmed V and J ends, which lost 6 bases and 4 bases, there was a span of 24 bases. The CDR3 is CASRLGWSGVGPTEAFF. CDR3 sequence (DNA): TGTGCCAGCAGGTTGGGTTGGTCAGGGGTCGGTCCCACTGAAGCTTTCTTT.

The chain is built from TRBV30 and TRBJ2-5, with unresolved D. The CDR3 sequence is 11 residues long. Germline assignment: CDR1 GTSNPN and CDR2 SVGIG (reference sequence). The V gene lost 5 bases and the J gene lost 4 bases, with 8 bases spanning the gap. The CDR3 nucleotides read TGTGCCTGGGGTGGCGGAGAGACCCAGTACTTC. Translated, it gives CAWGGGETQYF. Variable domain in full (rest from reference TRBV30 and TRBJ2-5): SQTIHQWPATLVQPVGSPLSLECTVEGTSNPNLYWYRQAAGRGLQLLFYSVGIGQISSEVPQNLSASRPQDRQFILSSKKLLLSDSGFYLCAWGGGETQYFGPGTRLLVL.

J is TRBJ1-2 and V is TRBV7-2; 8 bases are shared with TRBD1. Trimming cost V 6 bases and J 5 bases; bases outside gene matches: 5. Germline-derived CDR1 and CDR2 are SGHTA and FQGNSA. This CDR3 region has 13 residues. In DNA, the CDR3 is TGTGCCAGCAGGCCGGGACAGGATTATGGCTACACCTTC. Its protein is CASRPGQDYGYTF. The whole variable domain, remainder taken from reference TRBV7-2 and TRBJ1-2, is GAGVSQSPSNKVTEKGKDVELRCDPISGHTALYWYRQSLGQGLEFLIYFQGNSAPDKSGLPSDRFSAERTGGSVSTLTIQRTQQEDSAVYLCASRPGQDYGYTFGSGTRLTVV.

The rearrangement uses TRBV19 and TRBJ2-7; D is ambiguous. The CDR3 sequence is 12 residues long. Germline loops: CDR1 LNHDA, CDR2 SQIVND (reference sequence). V lost 5 bases and J 0 bases, leaving 5 bases between the germline ends. The CDR3 region has the DNA TGTGCCAGTAGTTCCCCCTCCTACGAGCAGTACTTC. Protein product: CASSSPSYEQYF.

The CDR3 sequence is CAWNQGTTNEKLFF. For the CDR3, the DNA is TGTGCCTGGAACCAAGGGACAACTAATGAAAAACTGTTTTTT. The rearrangement uses TRBV30 and TRBJ1-4; D not certain. The CDR3 consists of 14 residues. Trimming took off 4 bases at V and 0 bases at J, with 9 bases between the two ends. CDR1 GTSNPN and CDR2 SVGIG come from the germline V gene (reference sequence).

This clone was observed a single time. The chain joins TRBV10-2 to TRBJ1-2; D is unclear. This CDR3 has 15 residues. Trimming pared 6 bases from V and 7 bases from J, leaving 21 bases between. Germline CDR1 reads WSHSY; CDR2 reads SAAADI. CDR3 bases: TGCGCCAGCAGAGGATCCCCGCCCCTAGGGCCTGGCTACACCTTC. Translation: CASRGSPPLGPGYTF.

This chain links TRBV7-2 with TRBJ1-2; D unclear. The ends were cut back, 0 bases at V and 4 bases at J, with 9 bases in the middle. The CDR3 is 14 residues long. Germline V gene sequence: CDR1 SGHTA, CDR2 FQGNSA. CDR3 nucleotide sequence: TGTGCCAGCAGCTTAGCTCTAGAGATCTATGGCTACACCTTC. Residues: CASSLALEIYGYTF.

The chain joins TRBV23-1 to TRBJ2-2, with a weak D call TRBD1 (6 bases). TRBV23-1 falls under the ORF class, with uncertain function. This CDR3 has 17 amino acids. The V and J ends lost 8 bases and 7 bases respectively, with 26 bases between them. The CDR3 loop is CASAPMGHGRRDGELFF. The CDR3 nucleotides are TGCGCCAGCGCCCCAATGGGACACGGAAGACGAGACGGGGAGCTGTTTTTT.

This clone came up a few times. This chain joins TRBV6-5 and TRBJ1-2; 9 nucleotides agree with TRBD1. CDR1 MNHEY and CDR2 SVGAGI come from the germline V gene. This CDR3 spans 16 amino acids. Trimming at V came to 3 bases and at J to 6 bases, leaving 11 bases not matched to a gene. CDR3 protein: CASSYGYLGQGHGYTF. DNA of the CDR3: TGTGCCAGCAGTTATGGATATTTGGGACAGGGTCATGGCTACACCTTC.

A single count supports this clone. The genes are TRBV10-3 and TRBJ2-5; D possibly corresponds to TRBD1 (6 bases). There are 15 residues in the CDR3. V was cut by 4 bases and J by 1 base, with 13 bases left in between. Germline CDR1 and CDR2: ENHRY and SYGVKD. This CDR3 is CAISATGFTQETQYF. CDR3 nucleotides: TGTGCCATCAGTGCGACAGGTTTTACCCAAGAGACCCAGTACTTC.

V is TRBV7-2 and J is TRBJ1-3; 11 bases are a match to TRBD1. The V segment lost 4 bases and the J segment 2 bases; nucleotides outside the gene matches: 10. Germline loops: CDR1 SGHTA, CDR2 FQGNSA. The CDR3 totals 18 residues. This chain's CDR3 is CASSSNPPGQGAGNTIYF. CDR3 sequence (DNA): TGTGCCAGCAGCTCCAACCCTCCGGGACAGGGGGCTGGAAACACCATATATTTT.

The J gene is TRBJ1-2, the V gene TRBV18; the match to TRBD1 covers 9 bases. In germline, CDR1 is KGHSH, CDR2 LQKENI. Trimming removed 4 bases from V and 4 bases from J; junction bases left unmatched: 16. The CDR3 length is 18 residues. The CDR3 region has the DNA TGTGCCAGCTCACTTACCGGGACAGGGAGTCGGGGTGGCTATGGCTACACCTTC. This gives the protein CASSLTGTGSRGGYGYTF.

The chain links TRBV11-1 to TRBJ2-5, with D tentatively TRBD2 (5 bases). CDR3 length: 15 residues. The germline V and J ends were trimmed by 5 bases and 0 bases, with 13 bases remaining between them. Germline V gene sequence: CDR1 SGHAT, CDR2 FQDESV (reference sequence). The CDR3 protein is CASSRLPGYQETQYF. CDR3 in DNA: TGTGCCAGCAGCCGACTTCCGGGGTACCAAGAGACCCAGTACTTC.

The chain combines TRBV7-6 with TRBJ2-5; TRBD1 is a possible D gene (6 bases). There are 12 residues in the CDR3. The V gene lost 3 bases and the J gene lost 10 bases, with 12 bases spanning the gap. Germline V gene lookup returns CDR1 SGHVS and CDR2 FNYEAQ. CDR3 loop: CASSLNREDQYF. DNA for the CDR3: TGTGCCAGCAGCTTGAACAGGGAAGACCAGTACTTC.

This sequence joins TRBV4-1 and TRBJ2-7; D possibly corresponds to TRBD1 (5 bases). V was clipped by 0 bases and J by 5 bases, with 14 bases between them. The CDR3 loop spans 15 amino acids. Germline V gene lookup returns CDR1 MGHRA and CDR2 YSYEKL. CDR3 nucleotide sequence: TGCGCCAGCAGCCAAGACTCGACAGTAAATGACGAGCAGTACTTC. It codes for CASSQDSTVNDEQYF.

The V gene is TRBV7-8, the J gene TRBJ2-5; 8 bases agree with TRBD1. There are 14 residues in the CDR3. Losses at the gene ends were 5 bases for V and 2 bases for J; bases not matched to a gene: 4. From germline, CDR1 is SGHVS and CDR2 FQNEAQ. CDR3 nucleotides: TGTGCCAGCAGCCTACAGGGGGGACAAGAGACCCAGTACTTC. As protein: CASSLQGGQETQYF.